This TCR beta chain was captured in a study of cytomegalovirus exposure and HLA in healthy donors. Findings and limits, study-wide: Cytomegalovirus-associated status was assigned to some 160 TCR beta chains. Most sequenced TCRs were rare (though some public TCRs occurred in many donors). Reported results showed that the classifier diagnosed cytomegalovirus status with high specificity and sensitivity.

Only in-frame clones appear in the TCRdb table, and some are missing; sequencing was by immunoSEQ multiplex PCR. Of 150,000 to 200,000 clones in the sample, less than 85% were seen once. The CDR3 covers 15 residues. Germline V lookup: CDR1 MNHEY, CDR2 SMNVEV (reference sequence). With 8 bases removed from V and 6 bases from J, the gap between germline ends came to 22 bases. In its sample, this clone was seen a few times. Antigen: not known. The specimen sequenced was PBMCs. The genes are TRBV27 and TRBJ1-2; tentative D call: TRBD1 (6 bases). The source of this sequence is a young man in good health and CMV-seropositive. CDR3: CASGYHENRVDGYTF. CDR3 sequence (DNA): TGTGCCAGCGGATACCATGAGAACAGGGTGGATGGCTACACCTTC.